Only a few counts were recorded for the clone carrying this T cell receptor beta chain. Its cognate antigen is unknown. CDR3 length equals 14 residues. V dropped 6 bases and J dropped 7; count of bases not matched to a gene: 10. This record comes from a study of human T cells and chemical hapten exposure. Study-level results: With alopecia, donors may have immune responses unlike healthy people's.

The library labeled individual cDNA molecules by adding unique molecular identifiers to them. TCRdb processed the RACE reads anew with MiXCR; each CDR3 protein has one entry. The sample carries some 38,000 distinct CDR3 sequences, around 9.5% recorded once. This sample's time point: patch test 3, about 24 weeks after DPC sensitization. Sample treatment: therapeutic diphenylcyclopropenone sensitization with weekly scalp DPC. Before extraction, the whole blood was not fractionated, and total RNA was taken from it. This TCR was sampled from a man in his fifties or sixties with alopecia areata. Some clones in this sample may be carry-over from other donors' samples. This sample comprised whole blood, obtained in connection with sensitization to the hapten diphenylcyclopropenone (DPC). This chain links TRBV12-3 or TRBV12-4 with TRBJ2-5, with 8 bases matching TRBD1. This CDR3 is CASSRGQGSGTQYF. CDR3 sequence (DNA): TGTGCCAGCAGCCGAGGACAGGGTTCGGGGACCCAGTACTTC.